This passage covers 27 T cell receptor beta chains from one sample sequenced in a study of blood T cell repertoires in COVID-19. The method was immunoSEQ multiplex PCR; TCRdb's version includes in-frame clones alone and lacks a portion of them. Of roughly 380,000 clones detected, about 91% appear once; the ten largest clones hold about 1.4%. Sample: peripheral blood. These receptors were taken from a woman between 35 and 50 years old with COVID-19, enrolled during active disease.

This sequence joins TRBV5-1 and TRBJ2-3; TRBD2 matches 12 bases. Unmatched junction bases numbered 13, after V lost 5 bases and J lost 3 bases. CDR3 length equals 18 residues. Germline V CDR1 and CDR2: SGHRS, YFSETQ. CDR3 in amino acids: CASSPVPPLAGGTDTQYF. As DNA, the CDR3 is TGCGCCAGCAGTCCCGTGCCCCCACTAGCGGGAGGTACAGATACGCAGTATTTT.

The rearrangement joins TRBV5-1 to TRBJ1-2; D unclear. Germline CDR1 SGHRS, CDR2 YFSETQ. V was cut by 3 bases and J by 4 bases, with 10 bases left in between. The CDR3 runs to 13 residues. Written as DNA, the CDR3 is TGCGCCAGCAGCTCACTCGGGGTCTATGGCTACACCTTC. The encoded protein is CASSSLGVYGYTF.

The chain recombines TRBV29-1 with TRBJ2-3; 9 nucleotides line up with TRBD2. Per germline, CDR1 SQVTM and CDR2 ANQGSEA. J was trimmed by 1 base and V by 6 bases; bases with no gene match: 5. CDR3 length: 14 residues. CDR3 loop: CSVRGLARTDTQYF. In nucleotides, the CDR3 is TGCAGCGTCAGGGGACTAGCTCGCACAGATACGCAGTATTTT.

The CDR3 reads CASSLGGHNTGELFF. DNA of the CDR3: TGTGCCAGCAGCCTCGGGGGTCATAACACCGGGGAGCTGTTTTTT. The rearrangement joins TRBV5-8 to TRBJ2-2; D might be TRBD2 (6 bases). Trimming pared 4 bases from V and 2 bases from J, leaving 12 bases between. In germline, CDR1 is SGHTS, CDR2 YDEGEE. There are 15 residues in the CDR3.

The genes are TRBV7-9 and TRBJ2-3, with a possible D match to TRBD2 (5 bases). The germline V and J ends were trimmed by 1 base and 2 bases, with 13 bases remaining between them. CDR1 is SEHNR and CDR2 is FQNEAQ in the germline V gene (reference sequence). CDR3 length: 16 amino acids. CDR3 protein: CASSLDRTGITDTQYF. The CDR3 bases are TGTGCCAGCAGCTTAGACCGGACGGGGATCACAGATACGCAGTATTTT.

The chain combines TRBV5-1 with TRBJ2-1, with 8 bases aligning to TRBD1. CDR3 size: 18 residues. Germline values: CDR1 SGHRS, CDR2 YFSETQ. The V gene end was trimmed by 4 bases and the J gene end by 3 bases; junction bases not matched to a gene: 15. The chain's CDR3 is CASSRTIHDRGLYNEQFF. The CDR3 DNA reads as TGCGCCAGCAGCCGCACTATTCACGACAGGGGTCTCTACAATGAGCAGTTCTTC.

This chain connects TRBV4-3 to TRBJ2-6, with TRBD2 identical over 8 bases. This CDR3 region has 18 residues. J gave up 1 base and V 0 bases, and 5 bases lay outside the gene matches. CDR1 is LGHNA, CDR2 YSLEER, per germline. This CDR3 is CASSQEPGGGSGANVLTF. CDR3 bases: TGCGCCAGCAGCCAAGAACCCGGGGGGGGGTCTGGGGCCAACGTCCTGACTTTC.

For the CDR3, the DNA is TGTGCCAGCAGCCCTCGGGACTCCAGAGATACGCAGTATTTT. Residues: CASSPRDSRDTQYF. V usage is TRBV11-3 and J usage is TRBJ2-3; TRBD2 is a possible D gene (6 bases). Germline V gene data show CDR1 as SGHNT and CDR2 as YENEEA. The CDR3 has 14 amino acids. Trimming cost V 5 bases and J 5 bases, with 14 bases left between them.

The rearrangement uses TRBV6-2 or TRBV6-3 and TRBJ1-5, with TRBD1 identical over 9 bases. Germline CDR1 MNHEY, CDR2 SVGEGT. With V trimmed by 5 bases and J by 5 bases, 7 bases remained unmatched. The CDR3 consists of 15 residues. CDR3 loop: CASSRRTGEDQPQHF. Here the CDR3 DNA reads TGTGCCAGCAGTCGCCGGACAGGGGAGGATCAGCCCCAGCATTTT.

The chain links TRBV9 to TRBJ2-2; 9 positions match TRBD1. V shed 0 bases and J 4 bases; nucleotides not matched to a gene: 10. Germline CDR1 SGDLS, CDR2 YYNGEE. The CDR3 totals 18 residues. CDR3 coding DNA: TGTGCCAGCAGCGTAGCTTTAGGCGGGACAGGGAGCACCGGGGAGCTGTTTTTT. Encoded protein: CASSVALGGTGSTGELFF.

V usage is TRBV18 and J usage is TRBJ1-1; D perhaps matches TRBD1 (5 bases). Germline-derived CDR1 and CDR2 are KGHSH and LQKENI. The CDR3 sequence is 14 residues long. With 6 bases removed from V and 4 bases from J, the gap between germline ends came to 15 bases. The CDR3 DNA sequence: TGTGCCAGCTCGTACTCAGGCGGGGGCACTGAAGCTTTCTTT. Protein sequence: CASSYSGGGTEAFF.

The sample holds one count of this clone. This sequence joins TRBV29-1 and TRBJ2-3; D possibly corresponds to TRBD1 (5 bases). V was cut by 7 bases and J by 0 bases, with 8 bases left in between. This CDR3 spans 12 amino acids. Per germline, CDR1 SQVTM and CDR2 ANQGSEA. The CDR3 coding sequence is TGCAGCGGGGGCGTAAGCACAGATACGCAGTATTTT. As protein: CSGGVSTDTQYF.

V and J are TRBV11-2 and TRBJ1-1, with TRBD1 identical over 8 bases. The CDR3 runs 14 residues. J gave up 1 base and V 3 bases, and 1 base lay outside the gene matches. The germline V gene encodes CDR1 SGHAT and CDR2 FQNNGV. In DNA, the CDR3 is TGTGCCAGCAGCTTGACAGGGGCGAACACTGAAGCTTTCTTT. This codes for CASSLTGANTEAFF.

The rearrangement links TRBV11-2 to TRBJ2-7, with D uncertain. Germline V lookup: CDR1 SGHAT, CDR2 FQNNGV. CDR3 length: 12 amino acids. Trimming left V 5 bases short and J 4 bases short, with 9 bases between. CDR3 loop: CASSRQAYEQYF. The DNA of the CDR3 is TGTGCCAGCAGCCGTCAAGCGTACGAGCAGTACTTC.

The chain carries TRBV12-3 or TRBV12-4 and TRBJ2-7; D gene uncertain. V was trimmed by 5 bases and J by 0 bases, leaving 8 bases between them. The CDR3 has 13 amino acids. CDR3 amino acids: CASSIISSYEQYF. In nucleotides, the CDR3 is TGTGCCAGCAGTATTATCAGCTCCTACGAGCAGTACTTC.

This chain links TRBV19 with TRBJ1-2; a weak D match, TRBD1 (6 bases). Trimming took 3 bases from V and 7 from J, leaving 12 bases between them. This CDR3 region has 13 residues. The germline V gene encodes CDR1 LNHDA and CDR2 SQIVND (reference sequence). In DNA, the CDR3 is TGTGCCAGTAGTATCCAGACAGGAGCTGGCTACACCTTC. This encodes CASSIQTGAGYTF.

This chain connects TRBV5-1 to TRBJ2-7, with D hard to call. With 0 bases removed from V and 0 bases from J, the gap between germline ends came to 13 bases. The CDR3 is 16 residues long. The germline V gene has CDR1 SGHRS and CDR2 YFSETQ. The CDR3 DNA reads TGCGCCAGCAGCTTGGGCAGCGAGACTCTCTCCTACGAGCAGTACTTC. Protein sequence: CASSLGSETLSYEQYF. The whole variable domain, remainder taken from reference TRBV5-1 and TRBJ2-7, is KAGVTQTPRYLIKTRGQQVTLSCSPISGHRSVSWYQQTPGQGLQFLFEYFSETQRNKGNFPGRFSGRQFSNSRSEMNVSTLELGDSALYLCASSLGSETLSYEQYFGPGTRLTVT.

The rearrangement links TRBV10-3 to TRBJ2-7; 7 positions agree with TRBD1. This CDR3 is 14 amino acids long. The ends lost 3 bases at V and 4 bases at J; junction bases unmatched: 6. The germline V gene encodes CDR1 ENHRY and CDR2 SYGVKD. CDR3 amino acids: CAISDPGTAYEQYF. The DNA of the CDR3 is TGTGCCATCAGTGACCCTGGGACAGCGTACGAGCAGTACTTC.

The rearrangement uses TRBV3-1 (or the pseudogene TRBV3-2) and TRBJ1-2; D might be TRBD1 (5 bases). The CDR3 runs 15 residues. Germline CDR1 reads LGHDT; CDR2 reads YNNKEL (reference sequence). V was clipped by 1 base and J by 4 bases, with 13 bases between them. As DNA, the CDR3 is TGTGCCAGCAGCCAAGTTCGGGGGGGACCCTATGGCTACACCTTC. Residues: CASSQVRGGPYGYTF.

The chain employs TRBV27 and TRBJ2-1; tentative D call: TRBD2 (5 bases). The CDR3 runs to 16 residues. Germline CDR1 is MNHEY and CDR2 is SMNVEV (reference sequence). Trimming took 2 bases from V and 3 from J, leaving 14 bases between them. The CDR3 nucleotides read TGTGCCAGCAGTTTAAAAGCGGCGGGCCTCTACAATGAGCAGTTCTTC. Protein sequence: CASSLKAAGLYNEQFF.

V gene TRBV5-1 combines with J gene TRBJ2-5; the match to TRBD1 covers 11 bases. J gave up 5 bases and V 2 bases, and 11 bases lay outside the gene matches. The germline CDR1 and CDR2 sequences are SGHRS and YFSETQ. The CDR3 loop spans 17 amino acids. This chain's CDR3 is CASSFRDRGSLRETQYF. CDR3 sequence (DNA): TGCGCCAGCAGCTTCCGGGACAGGGGGTCGTTACGGGAGACCCAGTACTTC.

This clone was counted between two and nine times. J is TRBJ2-1 and V is TRBV20-1; 9 bases line up with TRBD2. This CDR3 is 16 amino acids long. J was trimmed by 5 bases and V by 3 bases; bases with no gene match: 11. Germline CDR1 reads DFQATT; CDR2 reads SNEGSKA (reference sequence). CDR3 region: CSASFVRLAANNEQFF. Written as DNA, the CDR3 is TGCAGTGCTAGTTTTGTTCGACTAGCGGCCAACAATGAGCAGTTCTTC.

The rearrangement links TRBV7-9 to TRBJ1-2, with D perhaps matching TRBD1 (5 bases). V was shortened by 2 bases and J by 7 bases, with 14 bases between the two germline ends. The germline gives CDR1 SEHNR, CDR2 FQNEAQ (reference sequence). The CDR3 length is 14 residues. The CDR3 sequence: CASSLPSGTSGYTF. Written as DNA, the CDR3 is TGTGCCAGCAGCTTACCCTCGGGGACTTCTGGCTACACCTTC. Based on the CDR3 plus reference TRBV7-9 and TRBJ1-2, the full variable domain is DTGVSQNPRHKITKRGQNVTFRCDPISEHNRLYWYRQTLGQGPEFLTYFQNEAQLEKSRLLSDRFSAERPKGSFSTLEIQRTEQGDSAMYLCASSLPSGTSGYTFGSGTRLTVV.

This clone was observed at least ten times. The chain couples TRBV7-2 to TRBJ2-2; 7 positions agree with TRBD1. This CDR3 contains 15 residues. Germline values: CDR1 SGHTA, CDR2 FQGNSA. The J segment lost 5 bases and the V segment lost 2 bases, leaving 5 bases of the junction unmatched. CDR3 loop: CASSLKGGGTGELFF. The DNA of the CDR3 is TGTGCCAGCAGCTTAAAAGGGGGCGGAACCGGGGAGCTGTTTTTT.

The count of this clone is one. The V and J genes are TRBV12-3 or TRBV12-4 and TRBJ1-1, with D unclear. The CDR3 has 13 residues. Trimming cost V 2 bases and J 8 bases, with 12 bases left between them. Here the CDR3 reads CASSLSRAGEAFF. CDR3 in DNA: TGTGCCAGCAGTTTAAGCAGAGCGGGAGAAGCTTTCTTT.

The J gene is TRBJ2-1, the V gene TRBV15; a weak D match, TRBD2 (6 bases). Per the germline V gene, CDR1 is LNHNV and CDR2 is YYDKDF (reference sequence). The CDR3 covers 16 residues. The ends were cut back, 3 bases at V and 4 bases at J, with 16 bases in the middle. The CDR3, as DNA: TGTGCCACCAGCAGCGGGACTTCAGCCCTGTACAATGAGCAGTTCTTC. This translates into CATSSGTSALYNEQFF.

The chain carries TRBV7-2 and TRBJ2-7, with TRBD2 as a possible D gene (6 bases). Looked up from germline, CDR1 is SGHTA and CDR2 is FQGNSA. V lost 2 bases, J lost 0 bases, and 23 bases lay in between. This CDR3 is 19 amino acids long. CDR3 sequence: CASSLSGIFRGGSSYEQYF. In DNA form, the CDR3 reads TGTGCCAGCAGCTTATCTGGGATTTTTAGGGGAGGTAGCTCCTACGAGCAGTACTTC.